Shown below are 20 T cell receptor beta chains from a single sample sequenced in a study of identifying expanded T cells in peripheral blood. Profiling relied on immunoSEQ multiplex PCR, and the TCRdb table lists in-frame clones only, not all of them. The sample includes approximately 100,000 clones, around 90% of them seen just once. Sequencing was performed on blood. The receptors derive from a person between 18 and 75 years old in good health.

This chain uses TRBV28 with TRBJ2-7; 7 bases fit TRBD1. From germline, CDR1 is MDHEN and CDR2 SYDVKM. V shed 1 base, J shed 4 bases, and the junction held 13 bases outside the gene matches. CDR3 length: 17 residues. DNA of the CDR3: TGTGCCAGCAGTTTATTTACCCAGACAGGGAAGGGTTACGAGCAGTACTTC. Translated: CASSLFTQTGKGYEQYF. Using reference TRBV28 and TRBJ2-7 for the parts outside the CDR3, the full variable domain is DVKVTQSSRYLVKRTGEKVFLECVQDMDHENMFWYRQDPGLGLRLIYFSYDVKMKEKGDIPEGYSVSREKKERFSLILESASTNQTSMYLCASSLFTQTGKGYEQYFGPGTRLTVT.

This chain joins TRBV7-3 and TRBJ2-1; 7 bases are shared with TRBD2. Germline V gene sequence: CDR1 SGHTA, CDR2 FQGTGA. V lost 5 bases to trimming and J lost 6 bases; unmatched junction nucleotides: 10. This CDR3 has 15 residues. CDR3 DNA: TGTGCCAGCAGCAGTCTGGGAGGGGAAAGCAATGAGCAGTTCTTC. Translated: CASSSLGGESNEQFF.

The gene calls are TRBV7-8 and TRBJ1-2, with 7 bases matching TRBD1. V was clipped by 5 bases and J by 2 bases; unmatched bases: 5. The CDR3 sequence is 14 residues long. Germline V gene data show CDR1 as SGHVS and CDR2 as FQNEAQ. The CDR3 nucleotides are TGTGCCAGCAGCCCCTCACAGGGGAACTATGGCTACACCTTC. Amino acids: CASSPSQGNYGYTF.

This sequence joins TRBV5-6 and TRBJ1-5; D gene ambiguous. Per germline, CDR1 SGHDT and CDR2 YYEEEE. V lost 0 bases, J lost 1 base, and 11 bases lay in between. The length of the CDR3 is 16 residues. CDR3 sequence reads: CASSLAGEWSNQPQHF. The CDR3 DNA reads TGTGCCAGCAGCTTGGCCGGGGAGTGGAGCAATCAGCCCCAGCATTTT. Full variable domain (missing parts from reference TRBV5-6 and TRBJ1-5): DAGVTQSPTHLIKTRGQQVTLRCSPKSGHDTVSWYQQALGQGPQFIFQYYEEEERQRGNFPDRFSGHQFPNYSSELNVNALLLGDSALYLCASSLAGEWSNQPQHFGDGTRLSIL.

CDR3 DNA sequence: TGTGCCAGCAGCAAATTGGCGGCCGGGGAGACCCAGTACTTC. It translates to CASSKLAAGETQYF. This chain connects TRBV7-9 to TRBJ2-5, with D unclear. The CDR3 runs to 14 residues. Looked up from germline, CDR1 is SEHNR and CDR2 is FQNEAQ (reference sequence). V gave up 5 bases and J gave up 5 bases, with 15 bases separating them.

The rearrangement uses TRBV27 and TRBJ1-4; no reliable D call. Germline lookup yields CDR1 MNHEY and CDR2 SMNVEV (reference sequence). This CDR3 is built from 16 residues. V lost 8 bases to trimming and J lost 0 bases, with 16 bases between them. The CDR3 sequence is CASARYDTPTNEKLFF. The DNA of the CDR3 is TGTGCCAGCGCCCGATACGACACCCCAACTAATGAAAAACTGTTTTTT.

The chain is built from TRBV9 and TRBJ1-5; weak D call: TRBD1 (5 bases). Trimming left V 4 bases short and J 5 bases short, with 13 bases between. CDR1 and CDR2 from the germline V gene are SGDLS and YYNGEE. CDR3 length: 14 residues. In DNA, the CDR3 is TGTGCCAGCAGCCCAGACTTGGGGGATCAGCCCCAGCATTTT. This translates into CASSPDLGDQPQHF.

This sequence joins TRBV28 and TRBJ1-1; D not resolved. The length of the CDR3 is 17 residues. Germline lookup yields CDR1 MDHEN and CDR2 SYDVKM. V was shortened by 1 base and J by 1 base, with 16 bases between the two germline ends. The CDR3 DNA reads TGTGCCAGCAGTTTATCAACCACCCCGAGCAGGAACACTGAAGCTTTCTTT. Residues: CASSLSTTPSRNTEAFF.

V gene TRBV19 combines with J gene TRBJ2-6, with 11 bases lining up with TRBD1. V gave up 7 bases and J gave up 0 bases; unmatched junction bases: 5. From germline, CDR1 is LNHDA and CDR2 SQIVND (reference sequence). The CDR3 loop spans 17 amino acids. CDR3 sequence: CASTRTGGASGANVLTF. The CDR3 DNA sequence: TGTGCCAGTACTCGGACAGGGGGCGCCTCTGGGGCCAACGTCCTGACTTTC.

V and J are TRBV19 and TRBJ1-1; TRBD1 matches at 7 bases. This CDR3 region has 15 residues. Losses at the gene ends were 4 bases for V and 1 base for J; bases not matched to a gene: 6. Germline CDR1 is LNHDA and CDR2 is SQIVND (reference sequence). The CDR3 sequence: CASSKRTGTNTEAFF. The CDR3 bases are TGTGCCAGTAGTAAACGGACAGGAACGAACACTGAAGCTTTCTTT.

The rearrangement joins TRBV19 to TRBJ2-3; 10 bases align to TRBD1. Germline loops: CDR1 LNHDA, CDR2 SQIVND (reference sequence). Germline trimming cut 4 bases from V and 5 bases from J; bases unmatched to any gene: 9. The CDR3 spans 16 residues. The CDR3 DNA sequence: TGTGCCAGTAGTACCCCGGGACAGGGGATTGGAGATACGCAGTATTTT. Amino acids: CASSTPGQGIGDTQYF.

The rearrangement joins TRBV9 to TRBJ2-7; 7 nucleotides agree with TRBD2. Germline V gives CDR1 SGDLS, CDR2 YYNGEE. J was trimmed by 0 bases and V by 3 bases; bases with no gene match: 6. This CDR3 has 15 amino acids. The CDR3 here is CASSGSGVSSYEQYF. Here the CDR3 DNA reads TGTGCCAGCAGCGGGAGCGGGGTGAGCTCCTACGAGCAGTACTTC.

CDR3: CASSLTSGDSGTQYF. Written as DNA, the CDR3 is TGTGCCAGCAGCTTGACTAGCGGGGACTCTGGTACGCAGTATTTT. This sequence joins TRBV13 and TRBJ2-3, with 11 bases fitting TRBD2. Per the germline V gene, CDR1 is PRHDT and CDR2 is FYEKMQ (reference sequence). The CDR3 spans 15 residues. V shed 3 bases, J shed 8 bases, and the junction held 7 bases outside the gene matches.

The count of this clone is one. The genes are TRBV7-2 and TRBJ1-2, with D unclear. The V and J ends lost 3 bases and 2 bases respectively, with 10 bases between them. This CDR3 comprises 14 residues. The germline gives CDR1 SGHTA, CDR2 FQGNSA. The CDR3 protein is CASSLSTANYGYTF. The CDR3 DNA sequence: TGTGCCAGCAGCTTGTCCACAGCGAACTATGGCTACACCTTC. Full variable domain (missing parts from reference TRBV7-2 and TRBJ1-2): GAGVSQSPSNKVTEKGKDVELRCDPISGHTALYWYRQSLGQGLEFLIYFQGNSAPDKSGLPSDRFSAERTGGSVSTLTIQRTQQEDSAVYLCASSLSTANYGYTFGSGTRLTVV.

This chain links TRBV11-1 with TRBJ1-3; D is unclear. Germline V gives CDR1 SGHAT, CDR2 FQDESV (reference sequence). V was cut by 4 bases and J by 0 bases, with 10 bases left in between. There are 15 residues in the CDR3. The CDR3: CASSSRTLSGNTIYF. For the CDR3, the DNA is TGTGCCAGCAGCTCGCGGACCCTCTCTGGAAACACCATATATTTT.

The chain uses TRBV27 and TRBJ2-6; D is unclear. The CDR3 is made up of 14 amino acids. The V end was cut by 5 bases, the J end by 4 bases, with 9 bases between. The V gene's germline CDR1 is MNHEY and CDR2 SMNVEV (reference sequence). CDR3 amino acids: CASSPYTGANVLTF. CDR3 bases: TGTGCCAGCAGTCCCTACACCGGGGCCAACGTCCTGACTTTC.

This clone was seen many times. The chain is built from TRBV28 and TRBJ1-1, with unresolved D. CDR3 length equals 14 residues. Trimming pared 7 bases from V and 1 base from J, leaving 13 bases between. Germline CDR1 reads MDHEN; CDR2 reads SYDVKM. The CDR3 bases are TGTGCCAGCAACCCGGCCGAGTCGAACACTGAAGCTTTCTTT. This sequence encodes CASNPAESNTEAFF.

The rearrangement joins TRBV5-1 to TRBJ2-5, with unresolved D. The length of the CDR3 is 13 residues. Between the trimmed V and J ends, which lost 0 bases and 3 bases, there was a span of 6 bases. Germline V gives CDR1 SGHRS, CDR2 YFSETQ. CDR3: CASSLVAEETQYF. The CDR3 DNA sequence: TGCGCCAGCAGCTTGGTGGCAGAAGAGACCCAGTACTTC.

The chain combines TRBV7-9 with TRBJ1-4; no reliable D call. From germline, CDR1 is SEHNR and CDR2 FQNEAQ (reference sequence). This CDR3 is 15 amino acids long. V was shortened by 2 bases and J by 0 bases, with 7 bases between the two germline ends. As DNA, the CDR3 is TGTGCCAGCAGCTTACGGAAGACAACTAATGAAAAACTGTTTTTT. This encodes CASSLRKTTNEKLFF.

This clone was seen once. The chain carries TRBV19 and TRBJ2-1, with 11 bases that match TRBD2. V gave up 6 bases and J gave up 9 bases; unmatched junction bases: 7. CDR3 length: 14 residues. Germline CDR1 reads LNHDA; CDR2 reads SQIVND (reference sequence). CDR3 sequence reads: CASRTSGSLGEQFF. The CDR3, as DNA: TGTGCCAGTAGAACTAGCGGGAGTTTGGGTGAGCAGTTCTTC.